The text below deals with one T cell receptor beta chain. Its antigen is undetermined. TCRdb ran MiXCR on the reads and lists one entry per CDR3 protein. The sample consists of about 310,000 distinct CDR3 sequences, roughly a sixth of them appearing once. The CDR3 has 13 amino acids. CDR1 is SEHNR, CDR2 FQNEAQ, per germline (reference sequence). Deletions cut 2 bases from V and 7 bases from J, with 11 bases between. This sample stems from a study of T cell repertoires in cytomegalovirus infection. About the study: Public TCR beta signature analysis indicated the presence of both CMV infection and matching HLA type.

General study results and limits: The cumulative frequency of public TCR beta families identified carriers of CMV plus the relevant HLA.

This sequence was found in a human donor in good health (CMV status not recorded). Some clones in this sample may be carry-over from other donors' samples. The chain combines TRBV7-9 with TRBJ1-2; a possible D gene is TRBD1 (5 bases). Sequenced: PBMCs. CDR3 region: CASSLSGYLGYTF. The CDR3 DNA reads TGTGCCAGCAGCTTATCAGGGTATCTTGGCTACACCTTC.